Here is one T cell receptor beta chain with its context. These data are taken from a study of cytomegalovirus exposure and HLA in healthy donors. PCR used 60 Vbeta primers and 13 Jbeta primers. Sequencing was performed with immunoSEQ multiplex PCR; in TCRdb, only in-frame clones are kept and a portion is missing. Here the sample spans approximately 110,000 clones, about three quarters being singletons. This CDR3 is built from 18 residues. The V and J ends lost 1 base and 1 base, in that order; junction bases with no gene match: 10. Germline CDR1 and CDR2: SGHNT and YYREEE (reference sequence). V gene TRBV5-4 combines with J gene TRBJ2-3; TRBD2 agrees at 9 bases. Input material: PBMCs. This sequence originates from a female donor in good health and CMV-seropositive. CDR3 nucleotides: TGTGCCAGCAGCTTGCAGCGGGGGGCCTCCAGTGGCACAGATACGCAGTATTTT. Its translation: CASSLQRGASSGTDTQYF.